A selection of T cell receptor beta chains follows, all from one sample in a study of CD8 T cells in ankylosing spondylitis. TCRdb re-called the 5' RACE reads through MiXCR, storing one row per CDR3 protein. The table includes around 540,000 distinct CDR3 sequences, 12% detected once. The sample comprised blood, either unsorted or a sorted T cell fraction (not recorded which). The receptors derive from a male donor with ankylosing spondylitis. CDR3s include the opening cysteine and the closing phenylalanine or tryptophan. A D gene is named only where the DNA matches it firmly. Clone size is shown for a subset of rows, as once, few, many or a class of expanded clone.

D: TRBD2; size: -; J: TRBJ2-1; V: TRBV20-1; CDR3: CSAAGTRVYNEQFF; DNA: TGCAGTGCCGCCGGGACTAGGGTCTACAATGAGCAGTTCTTC
D: -; size: few; J: TRBJ2-3; V: TRBV3-1; CDR3: CASSHLFADTQYF; DNA: TGTGCCAGCAGCCACCTCTTCGCAGATACGCAGTATTTT
D: TRBD1; size: many; J: TRBJ2-1; V: TRBV24-1; CDR3: CATSVTGIGSNEQFF; DNA: TGTGCCACCAGTGTGACAGGGATAGGATCGAATGAGCAGTTCTTC
D: -; size: -; J: TRBJ1-2; V: TRBV29-1; CDR3: CSVEGPGREGYTF; DNA: TGCAGCGTTGAAGGACCGGGGCGGGAAGGCTACACCTTC
D: TRBD2; size: -; J: TRBJ2-3; V: TRBV20-1; CDR3: CSASFVRALAGGQGTQYF; DNA: TGCAGTGCTAGTTTCGTTCGGGCGCTAGCGGGAGGGCAGGGTACGCAGTATTTT
D: TRBD1; size: -; J: TRBJ1-2; V: TRBV4-2; CDR3: CASSDGTGNYGYTF; DNA: TGTGCCAGCAGCGATGGGACAGGGAACTATGGCTACACCTTC
D: TRBD2; size: -; J: TRBJ2-3; V: TRBV5-4; CDR3: CASSLGGTSGSTDTQYF; DNA: TGTGCCAGCAGCTTGGGCGGGACTAGCGGGAGCACAGATACGCAGTATTTT
D: TRBD2; size: once; J: TRBJ2-1; V: TRBV9; CDR3: CASSVATAGAYNEQFF; DNA: TGTGCCAGCAGCGTAGCTACCGCGGGAGCCTACAATGAGCAGTTCTTC
D: -; size: few; J: TRBJ2-1; V: TRBV9; CDR3: CASSVIGSNEQFF; DNA: TGTGCCAGCAGCGTAATAGGGTCCAATGAGCAGTTCTTC
D: -; size: few; J: TRBJ1-5; V: TRBV7-8; CDR3: CASSPSPNQPQHF; DNA: TGTGCCAGCAGCCCAAGTCCGAATCAGCCCCAGCATTTT
D: -; size: -; J: TRBJ2-1; V: TRBV12-3/TRBV12-4; CDR3: CASSLSRTNEQFF; DNA: TGTGCCAGCAGTTTAAGTCGGACTAATGAGCAGTTCTTC
D: -; size: -; J: TRBJ2-7; V: TRBV2; CDR3: CASSELRSEQYF; DNA: TGTGCCAGCAGTGAATTGAGGTCGGAGCAGTACTTC
D: TRBD1; size: few; J: TRBJ2-7; V: TRBV20-1; CDR3: CSAREPGQGIYEQYF; DNA: TGCAGTGCTAGAGAGCCGGGACAGGGCATCTACGAGCAGTACTTC
D: TRBD1; size: few; J: TRBJ2-7; V: TRBV27; CDR3: CASSYSVGQATYEQYF; DNA: TGTGCCAGCAGTTATAGCGTGGGACAGGCCACCTACGAGCAGTACTTC
D: -; size: once; J: TRBJ2-1; V: TRBV6-2/TRBV6-3; CDR3: CASRDLARNEQFF; DNA: TGTGCCAGCCGGGACCTAGCTCGGAATGAGCAGTTCTTC
D: -; size: -; J: TRBJ2-7; V: TRBV7-2; CDR3: CASSKDRLSYEQCF; DNA: TGTGCCAGCAGCAAGGACAGACTCTCCTACGAGCAGTGCTTC
D: -; size: -; J: TRBJ1-5; V: TRBV6-1; CDR3: CASSESRHVQPQHF; DNA: TGTGCCAGCTCCGAGTCCAGACACGTTCAGCCCCAGCATTTT
D: -; size: many; J: TRBJ1-2; V: TRBV7-9; CDR3: CASSLDRDGGYTF; DNA: TGTGCCAGCAGCTTAGACAGGGACGGTGGCTACACCTTC
D: TRBD2; size: few; J: TRBJ2-5; V: TRBV5-1; CDR3: CASTLGLADQETQYF; DNA: TGCGCCAGCACCCTTGGACTAGCGGATCAAGAGACCCAGTACTTC
D: TRBD1; size: few; J: TRBJ2-4; V: TRBV2; CDR3: CASSVAGGNIQYF; DNA: TGTGCCAGCAGTGTAGCAGGGGGAAACATTCAGTACTTC
D: -; size: many; J: TRBJ2-7; V: TRBV27; CDR3: CASGQNYGTGGYEQYF; DNA: TGTGCCAGCGGACAGAATTACGGGACGGGGGGCTACGAGCAGTACTTC
D: -; size: few; J: TRBJ2-2; V: TRBV3-1; CDR3: CASSSRTGVTGELFF; DNA: TGTGCCAGCAGCTCCCGGACGGGAGTAACCGGGGAGCTGTTTTTT
D: -; size: few; J: TRBJ2-5; V: TRBV7-9; CDR3: CASSLEQGETQYF; DNA: TGTGCCAGCAGCTTGGAACAGGGCGAGACCCAGTACTTC
D: TRBD2; size: -; J: TRBJ2-1; V: TRBV5-1; CDR3: CASSLGRLAGGYNEQFF; DNA: TGCGCCAGCAGCTTAGGCCGACTAGCGGGAGGGTACAATGAGCAGTTCTTC
D: -; size: -; J: TRBJ2-5; V: TRBV10-3; CDR3: CAISEGVDGTATQYF; DNA: TGTGCCATCAGTGAAGGTGTAGACGGGACCGCGACCCAGTACTTC